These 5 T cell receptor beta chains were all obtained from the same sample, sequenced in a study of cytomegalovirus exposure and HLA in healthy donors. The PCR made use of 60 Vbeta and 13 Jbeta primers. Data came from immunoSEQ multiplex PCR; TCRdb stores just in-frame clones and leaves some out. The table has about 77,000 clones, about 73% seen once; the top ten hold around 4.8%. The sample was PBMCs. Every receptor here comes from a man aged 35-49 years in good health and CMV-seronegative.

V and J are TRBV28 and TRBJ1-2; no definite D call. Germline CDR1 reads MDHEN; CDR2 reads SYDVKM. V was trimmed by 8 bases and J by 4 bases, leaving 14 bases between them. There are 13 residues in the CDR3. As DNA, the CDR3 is TGTGCCAGCCAGACACCGGGAGGCTATGGCTACACCTTC. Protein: CASQTPGGYGYTF.

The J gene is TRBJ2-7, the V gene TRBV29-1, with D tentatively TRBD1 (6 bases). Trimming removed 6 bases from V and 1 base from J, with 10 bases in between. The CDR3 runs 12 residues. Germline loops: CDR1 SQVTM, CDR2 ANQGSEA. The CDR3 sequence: CSVADRSYEQYF. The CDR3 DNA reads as TGCAGCGTAGCTGACAGGTCCTACGAGCAGTACTTC.

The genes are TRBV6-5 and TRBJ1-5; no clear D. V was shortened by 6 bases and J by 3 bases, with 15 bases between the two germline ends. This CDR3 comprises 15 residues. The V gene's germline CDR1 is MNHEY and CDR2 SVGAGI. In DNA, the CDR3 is TGTGCCAGCAGACCTACAGCCGTAGTCAATCAGCCCCAGCATTTT. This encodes CASRPTAVVNQPQHF.

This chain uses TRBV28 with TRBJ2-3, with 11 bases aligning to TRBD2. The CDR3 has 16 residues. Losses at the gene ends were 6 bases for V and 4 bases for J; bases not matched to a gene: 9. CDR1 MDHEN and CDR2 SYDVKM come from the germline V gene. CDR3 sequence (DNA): TGTGCCAGCAGGGGTAGCGGGAGGGCCGTTGCAGATACGCAGTATTTT. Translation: CASRGSGRAVADTQYF.

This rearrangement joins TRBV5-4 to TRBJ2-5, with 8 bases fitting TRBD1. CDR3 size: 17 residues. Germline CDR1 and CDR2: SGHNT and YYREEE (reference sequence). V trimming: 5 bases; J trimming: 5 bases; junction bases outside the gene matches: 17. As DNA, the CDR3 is TGTGCCAGCAGGAACCACAGGGGACAGGCGTTAGGCGAGACCCAGTACTTC. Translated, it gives CASRNHRGQALGETQYF.